One and the same sample provided the 22 T cell receptor beta chains below, sequenced in a study of shared clonotypes between healthy human individuals. TCRdb keeps only in-frame clones here, not all; method: immunoSEQ multiplex PCR. The sample yields about half a million clones, about four fifths seen once. Specimen: PBMCs. The source is a woman between 40 and 50 years old in good health. Some clones in this sample may be carry-over from other donors' samples.

The chain combines TRBV4-2 with TRBJ2-7; D may be TRBD2 (5 bases). The CDR3 is 16 amino acids. The V end lost 0 bases, the J end lost 9 bases, and 21 bases lay between the germline ends. Germline V lookup: CDR1 LGHNA, CDR2 YNFKEQ. The CDR3 loop reads CASSQDPSGEAERQYF. Written as DNA, the CDR3 is TGTGCCAGCAGCCAAGACCCGTCCGGGGAAGCCGAGCGGCAGTACTTC.

This clone occurred once. The chain is built from TRBV10-2 and TRBJ2-1; 10 bases map to TRBD2. This CDR3 is 16 amino acids long. The J segment lost 5 bases and the V segment lost 5 bases, leaving 9 bases of the junction unmatched. Germline V gene sequence: CDR1 WSHSY, CDR2 SAAADI. The CDR3 loop reads CASSSVTSGKDNEQFF. CDR3 nucleotides: TGCGCCAGCAGTTCTGTTACTAGCGGGAAAGACAATGAGCAGTTCTTC.

V usage is TRBV29-1 and J usage is TRBJ2-7, with 11 nucleotides matching TRBD2. The CDR3 is made up of 13 amino acids. V lost 1 base, J lost 6 bases, and 2 bases stayed unmatched. Germline-derived CDR1 and CDR2 are SQVTM and ANQGSEA. The CDR3 coding sequence is TGCAGCGTTGAAGTAGCGGGAGGGGTCGAGCAGTACTTC. It is translated as CSVEVAGGVEQYF.

V and J are TRBV21-1 and TRBJ2-7; the DNA was not compared with TRBD1, the D call given in the table. TRBV21-1 is noted as a pseudogene. This CDR3 has 16 residues. The CDR3 protein is CASSKWGRASSYEQYF. The DNA of the CDR3 is TGTGCCAGCAGCAAATGGGGCAGGGCAAGCTCCTACGAGCAGTACTTC.

The V gene is TRBV10-1, the J gene TRBJ2-7; 10 bases map to TRBD2. With 6 bases clipped from V and 1 base from J, the junction kept 18 bases outside the gene matches. Per germline, CDR1 WNHNN and CDR2 SYGVQD (reference sequence). The CDR3 runs 19 residues. The CDR3 DNA reads as TGCGCCAGCAGGGGGGTACGGGACCTAGCGGGAGAAGGGTCCTACGAGCAGTACTTC. This codes for CASRGVRDLAGEGSYEQYF.

CDR3 residues: CASSLVGSMNTEAFF. The CDR3 coding sequence is TGTGCCAGCAGTTTAGTCGGATCAATGAACACTGAAGCTTTCTTT. The chain couples TRBV28 to TRBJ1-1; D ambiguous. V lost 2 bases, J lost 0 bases, and 10 bases lay in between. CDR3 length equals 15 residues. CDR1 and CDR2 from the germline V gene are MDHEN and SYDVKM. The full variable domain, with the rest looked up from reference TRBV28 and TRBJ1-1, is DVKVTQSSRYLVKRTGEKVFLECVQDMDHENMFWYRQDPGLGLRLIYFSYDVKMKEKGDIPEGYSVSREKKERFSLILESASTNQTSMYLCASSLVGSMNTEAFFGQGTRLTVV.

The gene calls are TRBV10-3 and TRBJ1-1, with 9 nucleotides matching TRBD1. Trimming at V came to 10 bases and at J to 7 bases, leaving 10 bases not matched to a gene. The germline V gene has CDR1 ENHRY and CDR2 SYGVKD. The CDR3 length is 13 residues. CDR3 in DNA: TGTGCCACCCTGGGACAGGGAGTTTTTGAAGCTTTCTTT. It codes for CATLGQGVFEAFF.

The chain combines TRBV19 with TRBJ2-5, with D unresolved. The V end lost 6 bases, the J end lost 5 bases, and 13 bases lay between the germline ends. Germline values: CDR1 LNHDA, CDR2 SQIVND (reference sequence). The CDR3 has 13 amino acids. The CDR3 nucleotides are TGTGCCAGTAGCCCCGCTACGCTGGAGACCCAGTACTTC. This sequence encodes CASSPATLETQYF. Full variable domain (rest looked up from reference TRBV19 and TRBJ2-5): DGGITQSPKYLFRKEGQNVTLSCEQNLNHDAMYWYRQDPGQGLRLIYYSQIVNDFQKGDIAEGYSVSREKKESFPLTVTSAQKNPTAFYLCASSPATLETQYFGPGTRLLVL.

V gene TRBV5-1 combines with J gene TRBJ2-3; TRBD2 is a possible D gene (6 bases). The CDR3 covers 15 residues. With 4 bases removed from V and 2 bases from J, the gap between germline ends came to 14 bases. Per germline, CDR1 SGHRS and CDR2 YFSETQ. CDR3 nucleotides: TGCGCCAGCAGCCTGGAGGGAAGGGTCACAGATACGCAGTATTTT. Translation: CASSLEGRVTDTQYF.

The V and J genes are TRBV11-2 and TRBJ1-1; possible D gene TRBD1, 6 bases. This CDR3 has 14 amino acids. With 1 base removed from V and 11 bases from J, the gap between germline ends came to 17 bases. Germline CDR1 SGHAT, CDR2 FQNNGV. The CDR3 region is CASSLAGGLLSAFF. In DNA, the CDR3 is TGTGCCAGCAGCTTAGCCGGGGGGCTCCTTTCCGCTTTCTTT.

The V gene is TRBV7-9, the J gene TRBJ2-1, with 9 bases fitting TRBD1. CDR1 SEHNR and CDR2 FQNEAQ come from the germline V gene (reference sequence). The V gene end was trimmed by 0 bases and the J gene end by 7 bases; junction bases not matched to a gene: 16. The CDR3 consists of 19 residues. Written as DNA, the CDR3 is TGTGCCAGCAGCTTAGCGAGGGGAGGGACAGGGACCGGAGGGAATGAGCAGTTCTTC. This gives the protein CASSLARGGTGTGGNEQFF.

The genes are TRBV2 and TRBJ2-7, with 10 bases fitting TRBD1. The germline V gene encodes CDR1 SNHLY and CDR2 FYNNEI. V lost 4 bases and J lost 4; bases outside the gene matches: 4. The CDR3 contains 14 residues. The CDR3 is CASSVDRGPYEQYF. CDR3 nucleotides: TGTGCCAGCAGTGTCGACAGGGGGCCTTACGAGCAGTACTTC. Based on the CDR3 plus reference TRBV2 and TRBJ2-7, the full variable domain is EPEVTQTPSHQVTQMGQEVILRCVPISNHLYFYWYRQILGQKVEFLVSFYNNEISEKSEIFDDQFSVERPDGSNFTLKIRSTKLEDSAMYFCASSVDRGPYEQYFGPGTRLTVT.

This clone came up once. The J gene is TRBJ1-1, the V gene TRBV14; the match to TRBD1 covers 7 bases. Per the germline V gene, CDR1 is SGHDN and CDR2 is FVKESK. This CDR3 has 14 residues. V dropped 4 bases and J dropped 5; count of bases not matched to a gene: 7. Written as DNA, the CDR3 is TGTGCCAGCAGCCCCGGGACAGCAAAAACTGAAGCTTTCTTT. Protein product: CASSPGTAKTEAFF.

This sequence joins TRBV4-2 and TRBJ2-2; D gene uncertain. In germline, CDR1 is LGHNA, CDR2 YNFKEQ. The CDR3 has 13 amino acids. Trimming removed 1 base from V and 1 base from J, with 1 base in between. Written as DNA, the CDR3 is TGTGCCAGCAGCCAAGGGAACACCGGGGAGCTGTTTTTT. Protein: CASSQGNTGELFF.

This chain connects TRBV28 to TRBJ1-1; a weak D match, TRBD1 (5 bases). From germline, CDR1 is MDHEN and CDR2 SYDVKM. This CDR3 contains 16 residues. V lost 4 bases and J lost 3, with 18 bases in between. The CDR3 protein is CASSSSGLGGHTEAFF. CDR3 DNA sequence: TGTGCCAGCAGTTCATCCGGCCTGGGGGGACACACTGAAGCTTTCTTT.

On this clone: Other DNA variants within this sample encode the same CDR3. The chain employs TRBV5-1 and TRBJ1-4; a weak D match, TRBD1 (5 bases). The CDR3 spans 14 residues. Per the germline V gene, CDR1 is SGHRS and CDR2 is YFSETQ. Trimming stripped 0 bases from V and 3 bases from J, with 6 bases between. CDR3 amino acids: CASSLGQPNEKLFF. The CDR3 DNA follows: TGCGCCAGCAGCTTGGGACAGCCTAATGAAAAACTGTTTTTT. The whole variable domain, remainder taken from reference TRBV5-1 and TRBJ1-4, is KAGVTQTPRYLIKTRGQQVTLSCSPISGHRSVSWYQQTPGQGLQFLFEYFSETQRNKGNFPGRFSGRQFSNSRSEMNVSTLELGDSALYLCASSLGQPNEKLFFGSGTQLSVL.

The J gene is TRBJ1-4, the V gene TRBV6-1; TRBD1 matches 10 bases. This CDR3 is built from 15 residues. The trim removed 3 bases at V and 6 bases at J, leaving 4 bases unmatched. From germline, CDR1 is MNHNS and CDR2 SASEGT. CDR3 in DNA: TGTGCCAGCAGTGACCGGGACAGGGGTCATGAAAAACTGTTTTTT. This encodes CASSDRDRGHEKLFF.

This clone was found a few times. The CDR3 nucleotides are TGTGCCAGTAGTACCTCTATGCGGGCGCATGGCTACACCTTC. Translating gives CASSTSMRAHGYTF. V usage is TRBV19 and J usage is TRBJ1-2, with unresolved D. Per the germline V gene, CDR1 is LNHDA and CDR2 is SQIVND (reference sequence). V was clipped by 4 bases and J by 6 bases, with 15 bases between them. CDR3 size: 14 residues.

The chain joins TRBV6-1 to TRBJ2-7; D possibly corresponds to TRBD2 (5 bases). Trimming stripped 0 bases from V and 6 bases from J, with 12 bases between. This CDR3 has 14 amino acids. Germline values: CDR1 MNHNS, CDR2 SASEGT. The CDR3 loop reads CASSEAGAGSEQYF. DNA of the CDR3: TGTGCCAGCAGTGAAGCGGGAGCCGGATCCGAGCAGTACTTC.

This clone was counted between two and nine times. The chain recombines TRBV4-1 with TRBJ2-1; D gene uncertain. Trimming stripped 6 bases from V and 3 bases from J, with 3 bases between. The germline V gene has CDR1 MGHRA and CDR2 YSYEKL. CDR3 size: 11 residues. CDR3 protein: CASSYYNEQFF. The CDR3, as DNA: TGCGCCAGCAGTTACTACAATGAGCAGTTCTTC.

The rearrangement links TRBV5-1 to TRBJ2-3, with 10 bases identical to TRBD2. Germline CDR1 SGHRS, CDR2 YFSETQ. The V and J ends lost 5 bases and 0 bases, in that order; junction bases with no gene match: 6. The length of the CDR3 is 16 residues. In nucleotides, the CDR3 is TGCGCCAGCAGGGGCCCTAGCGGGAGTAGCACAGATACGCAGTATTTT. Translated: CASRGPSGSSTDTQYF.

The chain combines TRBV9 with TRBJ2-2; no clear D. The CDR3 contains 16 residues. The V gene's germline CDR1 is SGDLS and CDR2 YYNGEE. Trimming pared 0 bases from V and 0 bases from J, leaving 9 bases between. This CDR3 reads CASSVGSVANTGELFF. In DNA form, the CDR3 reads TGTGCCAGCAGCGTAGGGTCAGTTGCGAACACCGGGGAGCTGTTTTTT.